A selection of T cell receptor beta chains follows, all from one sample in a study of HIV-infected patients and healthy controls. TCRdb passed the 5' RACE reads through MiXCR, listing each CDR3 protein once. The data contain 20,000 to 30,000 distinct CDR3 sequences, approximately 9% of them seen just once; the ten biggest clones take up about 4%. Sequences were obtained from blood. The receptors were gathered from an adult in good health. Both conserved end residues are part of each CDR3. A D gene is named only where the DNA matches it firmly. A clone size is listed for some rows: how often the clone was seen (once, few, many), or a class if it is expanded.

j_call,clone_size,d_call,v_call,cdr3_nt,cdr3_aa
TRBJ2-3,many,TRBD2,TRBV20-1,TGCAGTGCTACTCCGGGACTAGCGGGGGCCAGCACAGATACGCAGTATTTT,CSATPGLAGASTDTQYF
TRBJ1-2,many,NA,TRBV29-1,TGCAGCGCTCTGGAGGGGAGCTACTATGGCTACACCTTC,CSALEGSYYGYTF
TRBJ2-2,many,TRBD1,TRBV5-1,TGCGCCAGCAGCATACCGGGACAGAACGGGGAGCTGTTTTTT,CASSIPGQNGELFF
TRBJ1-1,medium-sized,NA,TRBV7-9,TGTGCCAGCAGCTTATCTCCGAAGGTCGAAACTGAAGCTTTCTTT,CASSLSPKVETEAFF
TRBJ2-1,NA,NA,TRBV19,TGTGCCAGTAGTACCCCCCGGGGGATTAGGAGTGAGCAGTTCTTC,CASSTPRGIRSEQFF
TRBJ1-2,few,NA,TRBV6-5,TGTGCCAGCAGTCTCAAACCTTACAAGAACTATGGCTACACCTTC,CASSLKPYKNYGYTF
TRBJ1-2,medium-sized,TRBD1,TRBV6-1,TGTGCCAGCAGTGAAGCGTACTCCGGGGGACAGGGATACTATGGCTACACCTTC,CASSEAYSGGQGYYGYTF
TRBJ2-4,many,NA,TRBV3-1,TGTGCCAGCAGCCAAGAGGGCAGAGGAGCCAAAAACATTCAGTACTTC,CASSQEGRGAKNIQYF
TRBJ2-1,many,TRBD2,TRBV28,TGTGCCAGCAGTCCGCAAGGGACTAGCGGGGGGGCCGGTGAGCAGTTCTTC,CASSPQGTSGGAGEQFF
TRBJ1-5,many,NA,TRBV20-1,TGCAGTGCTAGAATCTACGGCAATCAGCCCCAGCATTTT,CSARIYGNQPQHF
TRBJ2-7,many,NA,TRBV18,TGTGCCAGCTCACCAGGGGCATCTGACGAGCAGTACTTC,CASSPGASDEQYF
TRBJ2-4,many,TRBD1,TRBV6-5,TGTGCCAGCAGCAGGGGGCGAGGAGCCAAAAACATTCAGTACTTC,CASSRGRGAKNIQYF
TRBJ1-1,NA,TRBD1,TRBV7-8,TGTGCCAGCAGCCCAGACCAGGGGGCAGGCACTGAAGCTTTCTTT,CASSPDQGAGTEAFF
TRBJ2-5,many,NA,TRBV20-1,TGCAGTGCTAGATTACCGGGGAAAGAGACCCAGTACTTC,CSARLPGKETQYF
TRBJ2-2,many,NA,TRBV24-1,TGTGCCACCAGTGATACAGGCAACACCGGGGAGCTGTTTTTT,CATSDTGNTGELFF
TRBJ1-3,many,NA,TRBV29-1,TGCAGCGTCGCGACAGTCTCTGGAAACACCATATATTTT,CSVATVSGNTIYF
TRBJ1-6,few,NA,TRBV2,TGTGCCAGCAGGCCCACGATCGAGGGTGGTTCACCCCTCCACTTT,CASRPTIEGGSPLHF
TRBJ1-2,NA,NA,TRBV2,TGTGCCAGCAGGTCACTCGCTAACTATGGCTACACCTTC,CASRSLANYGYTF
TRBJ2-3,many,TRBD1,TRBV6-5,TGTGCCAGCAGGGGGCCGGGACAGGGGGTACGTACGCAGTATTTT,CASRGPGQGVRTQYF
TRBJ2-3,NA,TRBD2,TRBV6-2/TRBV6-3,TGTGCCAGCAGTTACTTGGTAGCGGGGAGTTGGGTTACGCAGTATTTT,CASSYLVAGSWVTQYF
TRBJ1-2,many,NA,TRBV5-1,TGCGCCAGCAGCTCTACAGGGATAGACTATGGCTACACCTTC,CASSSTGIDYGYTF
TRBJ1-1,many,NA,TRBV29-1,TGCAGCGTTGGTCCCGTTTCGGCGACTGAAGCTTTCTTT,CSVGPVSATEAFF
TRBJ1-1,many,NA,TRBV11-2,TGTGCCAGCAGCTCGGCCAGACAGGCGCTTATGAACACTGAAGCTTTCTTT,CASSSARQALMNTEAFF
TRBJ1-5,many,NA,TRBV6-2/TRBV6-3,TGTGCCAGCAGTTACTCTATTGGTACAGGGTTAAGCAGCAATCAGCCCCAGCATTTT,CASSYSIGTGLSSNQPQHF
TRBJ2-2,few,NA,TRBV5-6,TGTGCCAGCAGCTTTTGGACAGTGAACACCGGGGAGCTGTTTTTT,CASSFWTVNTGELFF
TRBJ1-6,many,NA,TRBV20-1,TGCAGTGCTAGTATCCGAGATTCACCCCTCCACTTT,CSASIRDSPLHF
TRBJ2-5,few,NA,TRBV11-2,TGTGCCAGCAGCTTAATCAGAGCAGGGGTAGAGACCCAGTACTTC,CASSLIRAGVETQYF
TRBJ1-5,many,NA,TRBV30,TGTGCCTGGAGTGTTGGTTTACGAGATCAGCCCCAGCATTTT,CAWSVGLRDQPQHF
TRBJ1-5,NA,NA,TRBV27,TGTGCCAGCAGTTTATCGTCAGGGAATATGAATCAGCCCCAGCATTTT,CASSLSSGNMNQPQHF
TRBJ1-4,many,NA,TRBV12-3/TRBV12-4,TGTGCCAGCAGACCCGGACAGCGTGCAACTAATGAAAAACTGTTTTTT,CASRPGQRATNEKLFF
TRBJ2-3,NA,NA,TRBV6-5,TGTGCCAGCACGACGGACGAGACAGATACGCAGTATTTT,CASTTDETDTQYF
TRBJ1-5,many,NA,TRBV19,TGCGCCGCGGGCCAGGCGGTTGGACAGCCCCAGCATTTT,CAAGQAVGQPQHF
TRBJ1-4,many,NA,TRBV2,TGTGCCAGCAGTGAAAGGTCGCCTGAAAAACTGTTTTTT,CASSERSPEKLFF
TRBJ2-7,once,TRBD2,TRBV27,TGTGCCAGCAGTTTATTGGCGGGGGGGGAGCAGTACTTC,CASSLLAGGEQYF
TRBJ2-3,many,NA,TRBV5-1,TGCGCCAGCAGCTACTCAGATACGCAGTATTTT,CASSYSDTQYF
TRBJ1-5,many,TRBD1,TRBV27,TGTGCCAGCAGTTCCGGGCAGGGGGGATTATGGCCCCAGCATTTT,CASSSGQGGLWPQHF
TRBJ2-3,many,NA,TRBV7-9,TGTGCCAGCAGCTTTGTCAGAGAAGCAGATACGCAGTATTTT,CASSFVREADTQYF
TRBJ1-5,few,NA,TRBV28,TGTGCCAGCAGTTATCGCCCAGGGGTTAGCAATCAGCCCCAGCATTTT,CASSYRPGVSNQPQHF
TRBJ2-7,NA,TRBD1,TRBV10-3,TGTGCCATCAGATACAGGGGGCCCCTCGAGCAGTACTTC,CAIRYRGPLEQYF
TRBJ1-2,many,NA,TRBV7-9,TGTGCCAGCAGCTTAGCTTTACCTGTGGGCTATGGCTACACCTTC,CASSLALPVGYGYTF
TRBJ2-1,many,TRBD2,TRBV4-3,TGCGCCAGCAGCCAAGAGGTCGGGGGGGCCTACAATGAGCAGTTCTTC,CASSQEVGGAYNEQFF
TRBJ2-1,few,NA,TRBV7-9,TGTGCCAGCAGCGTTTCCACGGAGCAGTTCTTC,CASSVSTEQFF
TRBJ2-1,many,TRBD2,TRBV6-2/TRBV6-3,TGTGCCAGCAGTTACTTGGGACTAGCGATCTATGAGCAGTTCTTC,CASSYLGLAIYEQFF
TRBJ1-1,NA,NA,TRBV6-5,TGTGCCAGCAGTTACTCGGATGGGGTAGGAACTGAAGCTTTCTTT,CASSYSDGVGTEAFF
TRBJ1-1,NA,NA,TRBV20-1,TGCAGTGCCCAGACCGGACAGTTGAACACTGAAGCTTTCTTT,CSAQTGQLNTEAFF
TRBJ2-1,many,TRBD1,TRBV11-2,TGTGCCAGCAGAAGGACAGGCCAGGGGAATGAGCAGTTCTTC,CASRRTGQGNEQFF
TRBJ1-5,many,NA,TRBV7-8,TGTGCCAGCAGCCCTGCGGTCAATCAGCCCCAGCATTTT,CASSPAVNQPQHF
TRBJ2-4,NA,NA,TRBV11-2,TGTGCCAGCAGCTTAGGGCGGCCGGAAAACATTCAGTACTTC,CASSLGRPENIQYF